This record concerns one T cell receptor (beta chain) sequence. The sample belongs to a study of CD8 T cells in Susac syndrome. CDR1 and CDR2 from the germline V gene are LNHDA and SQIVND (reference sequence). The CDR3 runs to 13 residues. Trimming removed 1 base at V and 5 bases at J, with 6 bases between. With random hexamers, roughly 0.45 to 1 ug RNA was reverse transcribed. TCRdb fed the immunoSEQ multiplex PCR reads into MiXCR, producing one record per CDR3 protein. The table lists 80,000 or so distinct CDR3 sequences, approximately 95% of them singletons. The TCR originated in a human donor with Susac syndrome. Sequencing was performed on CD8+ T cells from PBMCs. This chain uses TRBV19 with TRBJ1-5; D ambiguous. The CDR3 sequence: CASSIAWDQPQHF. The CDR3 DNA reads TGTGCCAGTAGTATAGCATGGGATCAGCCCCAGCATTTT.